The following is a TCR beta chain sequence with its context. What it binds is unknown. Other DNA sequences in this specimen translate into the identical CDR3. The data are from a study of identifying expanded T cells in peripheral blood. Points from the study as a whole: Over around two and four weeks, about 17 and 20 clones changed, versus approximately 1.1 between replicates. Two-week clone count variance significantly increased as total template count grew.

Profiling relied on immunoSEQ multiplex PCR, and the TCRdb table lists in-frame clones only, not all of them. Of 60,000 to 80,000 clones in the sample, 75% to 90% were seen once. Germline CDR1 reads MGHRA; CDR2 reads YSYEKL. V lost 0 bases and J 5 bases, leaving 7 bases between the germline ends. The CDR3 consists of 14 residues. No infections or other immune events were documented during collection. V usage is TRBV4-1 and J usage is TRBJ2-2; D is uncertain. This TCR derives from a person aged 18 to 69 in good health. The sample consisted of blood. The CDR3 spells CASSQDLGTGELFF. DNA of the CDR3: TGCGCCAGCAGCCAAGACTTGGGGACCGGGGAGCTGTTTTTT.